This T cell receptor beta chain derives from a study of Ad26.COV2.S vaccination and SARS-CoV-2 variants. Study details: Donor was assigned to the Ad26.COV2.S arm of trial COV1001.

A word on this clone: The antigen is undetermined.

Treatment indicated: about 20 received Ad26.COV2.S at low or high dose, single or two shots; roughly 5 received placebo; per-sample allocation not given. All samples were drawn on day 63, counting from the first vaccine or placebo injection. The CDR3 sequence is 11 residues long. Trimming took off 6 bases at V and 2 bases at J, with 5 bases between the two ends. Germline V gives CDR1 DFQATT, CDR2 SNEGSKA (reference sequence). Some clones are missing from TCRdb's copy, which holds only in-frame ones; the method was immunoSEQ multiplex PCR. The data contain hundreds of thousands of clones, 90% of them singletons. Study-level points and caveats: Analytic work on TCR breadth and depth might have understated the full extent of total T cell responses. After vaccination, reports described spike-specific CD8+ and CD4+ T cell responses as showing substantial breadth. Spike-specific TCR breadth was greater in vaccine than placebo recipients.

The V call is TRBV20-1, the J call TRBJ2-1; D remains ambiguous. This specimen consisted of peripheral blood, obtained in a trial of Ad26.COV2.S vaccine versus placebo. The sequence derives from a person between 18 and 65 years old who received the Ad26.COV2.S COVID-19 vaccine or a placebo. CDR3 nucleotide sequence: TGCAGTGCCGTAGCCTACAATGAGCAGTTCTTC. This gives the protein CSAVAYNEQFF.